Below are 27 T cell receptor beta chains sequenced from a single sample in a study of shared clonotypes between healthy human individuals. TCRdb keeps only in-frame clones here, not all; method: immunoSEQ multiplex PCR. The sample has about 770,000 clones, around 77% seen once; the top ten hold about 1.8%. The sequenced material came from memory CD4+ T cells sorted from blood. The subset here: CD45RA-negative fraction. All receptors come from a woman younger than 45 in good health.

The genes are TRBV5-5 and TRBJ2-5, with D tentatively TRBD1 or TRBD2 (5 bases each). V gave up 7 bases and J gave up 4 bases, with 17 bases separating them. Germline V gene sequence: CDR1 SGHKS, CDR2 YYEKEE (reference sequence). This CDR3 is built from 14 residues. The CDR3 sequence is CASAIEGLGETQYF. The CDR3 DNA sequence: TGTGCCAGCGCTATTGAGGGGCTTGGAGAGACCCAGTACTTC.

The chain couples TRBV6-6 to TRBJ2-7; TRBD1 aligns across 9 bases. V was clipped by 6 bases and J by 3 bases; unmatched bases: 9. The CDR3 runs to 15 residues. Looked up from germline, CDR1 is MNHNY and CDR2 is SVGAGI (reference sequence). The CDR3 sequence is CASSSGQGFGYEQYF. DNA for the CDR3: TGTGCCAGCAGCTCCGGACAGGGGTTTGGCTACGAGCAGTACTTC.

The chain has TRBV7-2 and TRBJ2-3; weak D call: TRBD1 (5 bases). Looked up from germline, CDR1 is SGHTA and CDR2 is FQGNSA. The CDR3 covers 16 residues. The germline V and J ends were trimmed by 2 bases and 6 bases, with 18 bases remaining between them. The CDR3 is CASSLWAQGSTDTQYF. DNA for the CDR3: TGTGCCAGCAGCTTATGGGCCCAGGGTTCTACGGATACGCAGTATTTT.

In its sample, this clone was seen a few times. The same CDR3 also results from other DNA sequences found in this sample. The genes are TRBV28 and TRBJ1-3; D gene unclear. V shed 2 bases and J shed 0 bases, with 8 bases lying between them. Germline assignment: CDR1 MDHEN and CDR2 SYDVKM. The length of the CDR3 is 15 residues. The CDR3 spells CASSLGRYSGNTIYF. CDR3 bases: TGTGCCAGCAGTTTAGGCCGATACTCTGGAAACACCATATATTTT.

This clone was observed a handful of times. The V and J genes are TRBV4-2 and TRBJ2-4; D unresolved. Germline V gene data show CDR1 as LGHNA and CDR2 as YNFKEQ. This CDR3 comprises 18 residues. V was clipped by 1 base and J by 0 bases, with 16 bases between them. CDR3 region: CASSQGPAEHSAKNIQYF. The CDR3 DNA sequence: TGTGCCAGCAGCCAAGGTCCCGCCGAACATTCAGCCAAAAACATTCAGTACTTC.

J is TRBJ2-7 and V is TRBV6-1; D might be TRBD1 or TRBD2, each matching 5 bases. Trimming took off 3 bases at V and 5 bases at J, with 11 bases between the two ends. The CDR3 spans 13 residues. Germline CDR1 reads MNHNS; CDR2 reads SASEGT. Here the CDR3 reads CASSEIRGDEQYF. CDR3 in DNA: TGTGCCAGCAGTGAGATTCGAGGGGACGAGCAGTACTTC.

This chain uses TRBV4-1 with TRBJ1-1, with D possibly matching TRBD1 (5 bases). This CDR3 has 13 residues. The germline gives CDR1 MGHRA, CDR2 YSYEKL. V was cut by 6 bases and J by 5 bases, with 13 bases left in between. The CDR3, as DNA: TGCGCCAGCAGTTCAGGGCCCGCTACTGAAGCTTTCTTT. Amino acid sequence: CASSSGPATEAFF.

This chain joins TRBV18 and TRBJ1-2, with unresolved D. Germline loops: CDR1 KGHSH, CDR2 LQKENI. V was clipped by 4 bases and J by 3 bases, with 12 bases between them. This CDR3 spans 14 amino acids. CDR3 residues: CASSLADRYYGYTF. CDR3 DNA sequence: TGTGCCAGCTCACTGGCAGACCGATACTATGGCTACACCTTC.

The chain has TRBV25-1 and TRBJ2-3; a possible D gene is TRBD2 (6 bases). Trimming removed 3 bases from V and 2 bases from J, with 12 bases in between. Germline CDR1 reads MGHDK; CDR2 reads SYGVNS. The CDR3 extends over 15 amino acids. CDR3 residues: CASSDFREATDTQYF. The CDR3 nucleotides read TGTGCCAGCAGTGACTTCAGGGAGGCCACAGATACGCAGTATTTT.

The CDR3 coding sequence is TGTGCCAGCAGTCGGACAGGGGCCCCGCTCGGGACTGAAGCTTTCTTT. It codes for CASSRTGAPLGTEAFF. V usage is TRBV2 and J usage is TRBJ1-1, with 9 bases matching TRBD1. From germline, CDR1 is SNHLY and CDR2 FYNNEI. The CDR3 contains 16 residues. The junction had 12 bases not matched to a gene; V was cut back by 5 bases and J by 5 bases.

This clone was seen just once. The CDR3 loop reads CASSLDRFYGYTF. CDR3 DNA sequence: TGTGCCAGCAGCCTCGACAGATTCTATGGCTACACCTTC. The rearrangement joins TRBV5-4 to TRBJ1-2; a weak D match, TRBD1 (5 bases). CDR3 length: 13 amino acids. CDR1 is SGHNT and CDR2 is YYREEE in the germline V gene (reference sequence). Trimming pared 4 bases from V and 4 bases from J, leaving 11 bases between.

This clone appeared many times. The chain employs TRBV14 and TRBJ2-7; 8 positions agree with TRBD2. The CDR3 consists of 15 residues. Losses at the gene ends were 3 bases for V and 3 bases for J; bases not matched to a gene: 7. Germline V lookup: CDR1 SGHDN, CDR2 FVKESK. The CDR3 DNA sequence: TGTGCCAGCAGCCATTGGAGCGGGAGTTTCTACGAGCAGTACTTC. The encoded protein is CASSHWSGSFYEQYF.

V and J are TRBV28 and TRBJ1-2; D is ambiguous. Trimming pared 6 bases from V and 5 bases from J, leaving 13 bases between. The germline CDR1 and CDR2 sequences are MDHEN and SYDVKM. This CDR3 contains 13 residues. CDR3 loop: CASSLDGIYGYTF. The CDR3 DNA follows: TGTGCCAGCAGCCTTGATGGGATATATGGCTACACCTTC.

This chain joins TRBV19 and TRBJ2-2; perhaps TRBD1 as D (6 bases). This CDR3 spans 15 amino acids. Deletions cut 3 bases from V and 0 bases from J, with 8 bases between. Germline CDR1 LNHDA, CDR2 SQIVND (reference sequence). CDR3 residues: CASSIDRSNTGELFF. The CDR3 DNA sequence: TGTGCCAGTAGTATCGACAGGTCGAACACCGGGGAGCTGTTTTTT. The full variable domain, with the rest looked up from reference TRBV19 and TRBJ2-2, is DGGITQSPKYLFRKEGQNVTLSCEQNLNHDAMYWYRQDPGQGLRLIYYSQIVNDFQKGDIAEGYSVSREKKESFPLTVTSAQKNPTAFYLCASSIDRSNTGELFFGEGSRLTVL.

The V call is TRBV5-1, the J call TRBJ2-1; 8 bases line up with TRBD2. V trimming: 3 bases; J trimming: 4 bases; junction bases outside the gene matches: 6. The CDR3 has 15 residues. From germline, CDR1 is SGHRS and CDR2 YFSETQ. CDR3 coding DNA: TGCGCCAGCAGCTACAGCGGGAGCGGGTACAATGAGCAGTTCTTC. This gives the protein CASSYSGSGYNEQFF.

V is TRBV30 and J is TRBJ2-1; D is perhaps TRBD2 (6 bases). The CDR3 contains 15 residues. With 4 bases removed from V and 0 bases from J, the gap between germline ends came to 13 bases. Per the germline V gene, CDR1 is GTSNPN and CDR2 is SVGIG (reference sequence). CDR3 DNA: TGTGCCTGGAATCTTCGGGGGAGCTCCTACAATGAGCAGTTCTTC. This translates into CAWNLRGSSYNEQFF. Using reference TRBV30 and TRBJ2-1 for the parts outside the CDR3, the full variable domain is SQTIHQWPATLVQPVGSPLSLECTVEGTSNPNLYWYRQAAGRGLQLLFYSVGIGQISSEVPQNLSASRPQDRQFILSSKKLLLSDSGFYLCAWNLRGSSYNEQFFGPGTRLTVL.

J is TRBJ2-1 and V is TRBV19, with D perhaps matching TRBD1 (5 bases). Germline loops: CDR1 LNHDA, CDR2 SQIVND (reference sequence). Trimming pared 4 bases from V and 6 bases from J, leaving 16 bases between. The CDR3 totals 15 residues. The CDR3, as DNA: TGTGCCAGTAGTACCCCGACCAGGGATGGCAATGAGCAGTTCTTC. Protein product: CASSTPTRDGNEQFF. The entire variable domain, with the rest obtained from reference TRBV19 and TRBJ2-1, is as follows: DGGITQSPKYLFRKEGQNVTLSCEQNLNHDAMYWYRQDPGQGLRLIYYSQIVNDFQKGDIAEGYSVSREKKESFPLTVTSAQKNPTAFYLCASSTPTRDGNEQFFGPGTRLTVL.

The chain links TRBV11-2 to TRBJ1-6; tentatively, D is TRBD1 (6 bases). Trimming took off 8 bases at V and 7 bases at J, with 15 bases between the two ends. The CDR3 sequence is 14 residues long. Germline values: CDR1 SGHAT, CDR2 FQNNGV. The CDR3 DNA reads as TGTGCCAGCCCGAGAGGACAGCTCAATTCACCCCTCCACTTT. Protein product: CASPRGQLNSPLHF.

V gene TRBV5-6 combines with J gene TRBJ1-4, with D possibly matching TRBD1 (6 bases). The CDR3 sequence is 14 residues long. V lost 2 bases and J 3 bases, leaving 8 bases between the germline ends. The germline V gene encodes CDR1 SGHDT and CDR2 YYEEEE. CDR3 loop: CASSLQGANEKLFF. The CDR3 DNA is TGTGCCAGCAGCTTACAGGGAGCTAATGAAAAACTGTTTTTT.

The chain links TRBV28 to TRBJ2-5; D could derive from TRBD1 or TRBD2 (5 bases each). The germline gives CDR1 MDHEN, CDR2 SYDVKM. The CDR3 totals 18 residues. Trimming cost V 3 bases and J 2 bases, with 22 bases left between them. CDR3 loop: CASSFRTGGGNLQETQYF. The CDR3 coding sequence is TGTGCCAGCAGTTTTCGAACCGGTGGGGGAAATTTACAAGAGACCCAGTACTTC. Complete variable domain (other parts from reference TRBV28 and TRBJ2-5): DVKVTQSSRYLVKRTGEKVFLECVQDMDHENMFWYRQDPGLGLRLIYFSYDVKMKEKGDIPEGYSVSREKKERFSLILESASTNQTSMYLCASSFRTGGGNLQETQYFGPGTRLLVL.

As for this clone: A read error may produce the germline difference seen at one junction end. The CDR3 spells CASSLRADTQYF. Here the CDR3 DNA reads TGTGCCAGCAGCTTGAGAGCAGATACGCAGTATTTT. V and J are TRBV5-3 and TRBJ2-3; D is undetermined. TRBV5-3 is an ORF for which the function is uncertain. The CDR3 is 12 residues long.

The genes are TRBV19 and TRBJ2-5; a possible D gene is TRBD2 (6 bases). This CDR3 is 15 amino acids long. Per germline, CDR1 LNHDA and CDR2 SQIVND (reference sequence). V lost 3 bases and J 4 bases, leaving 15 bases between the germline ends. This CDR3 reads CASSMVGRRRETQYF. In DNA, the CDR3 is TGTGCCAGTAGTATGGTCGGGAGACGGAGAGAGACCCAGTACTTC.

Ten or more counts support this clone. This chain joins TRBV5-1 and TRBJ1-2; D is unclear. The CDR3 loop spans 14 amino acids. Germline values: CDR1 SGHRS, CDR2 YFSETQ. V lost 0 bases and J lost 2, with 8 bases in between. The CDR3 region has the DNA TGCGCCAGCAGCTTGGTAGAGAGGAACTATGGCTACACCTTC. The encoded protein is CASSLVERNYGYTF.

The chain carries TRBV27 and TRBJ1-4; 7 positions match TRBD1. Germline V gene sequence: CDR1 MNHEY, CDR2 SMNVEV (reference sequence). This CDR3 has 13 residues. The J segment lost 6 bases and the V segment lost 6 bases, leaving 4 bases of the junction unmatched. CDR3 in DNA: TGTGCCAGCAGAGGGACAGAGCATGAAAAACTGTTTTTT. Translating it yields CASRGTEHEKLFF.

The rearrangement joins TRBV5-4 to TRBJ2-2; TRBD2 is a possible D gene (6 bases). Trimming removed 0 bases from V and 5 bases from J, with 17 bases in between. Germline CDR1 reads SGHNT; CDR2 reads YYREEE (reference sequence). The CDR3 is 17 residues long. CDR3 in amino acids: CASSLAAGSPGTGELFF. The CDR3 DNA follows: TGTGCCAGCAGCTTGGCGGCGGGATCACCCGGGACCGGGGAGCTGTTTTTT. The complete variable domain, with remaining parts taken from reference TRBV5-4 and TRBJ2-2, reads ETGVTQSPTHLIKTRGQQVTLRCSSQSGHNTVSWYQQALGQGPQFIFQYYREEENGRGNFPPRFSGLQFPNYSSELNVNALELDDSALYLCASSLAAGSPGTGELFFGEGSRLTVL.

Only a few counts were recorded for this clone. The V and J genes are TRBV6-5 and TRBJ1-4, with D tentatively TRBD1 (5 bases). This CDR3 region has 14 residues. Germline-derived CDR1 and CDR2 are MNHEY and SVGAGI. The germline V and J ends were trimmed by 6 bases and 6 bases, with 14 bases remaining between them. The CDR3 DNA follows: TGTGCCAGCAGGTCGGAGGGGATGGATGAAAAACTGTTTTTT. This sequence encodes CASRSEGMDEKLFF.

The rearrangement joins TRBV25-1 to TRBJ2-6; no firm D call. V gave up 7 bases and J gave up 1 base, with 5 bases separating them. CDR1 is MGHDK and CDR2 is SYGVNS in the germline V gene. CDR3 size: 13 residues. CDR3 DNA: TGTGCCAGCACCAGATCTGGGGCCAACGTCCTGACTTTC. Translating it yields CASTRSGANVLTF.